Reported below is one TCR beta chain. The antigen remains unidentified. This sample was included in a study of OX40 agonist ivuxolimab in advanced cancers. Using immunoSEQ multiplex PCR, the repertoire was profiled, and TCRdb retains in-frame clones only, with some absent. The profile shows around 2,600 clones, around 70% of them singletons. The V end was cut by 3 bases, the J end by 7 bases, with 12 bases between. The CDR3 sequence is 14 residues long. The germline V gene encodes CDR1 LNHDA and CDR2 SQIVND (reference sequence). Points from the study as a whole: Researchers report that CD8+ T cells had, on average, more expanded clones than CD4+.

The starting material was CD4+ or CD8+ T cells sorted from blood, obtained in a trial of the OX40 agonist ivuxolimab. The receptor was isolated from an adult with an advanced solid tumor such as melanoma, head and neck, liver or kidney cancer. The chain couples TRBV19 to TRBJ2-2, with unresolved D. The chain's CDR3 is CASSIPTVGGELFF. In DNA, the CDR3 is TGTGCCAGTAGTATTCCCACGGTAGGCGGGGAGCTGTTTTTT. Supplemented by reference TRBV19 and TRBJ2-2, the full variable domain reads DGGITQSPKYLFRKEGQNVTLSCEQNLNHDAMYWYRQDPGQGLRLIYYSQIVNDFQKGDIAEGYSVSREKKESFPLTVTSAQKNPTAFYLCASSIPTVGGELFFGEGSRLTVL.